This T cell receptor (beta chain) was sequenced during a study of T cells after yellow fever vaccination. Researchers made TCR cDNA using 5'RACE template switching, and this step added a universal primer site and UMIs. TCRdb re-called the 5' RACE reads with MiXCR, one entry per CDR3 protein. The data contain 400,000 to 650,000 distinct CDR3 sequences, just over 20% of them singletons. Trimming removed 3 bases from V and 0 bases from J, with 11 bases in between. Per the germline V gene, CDR1 is SGDLS and CDR2 is YYNGEE. The CDR3 sequence is 15 residues long. Study-wide points: Among all clonotypes, a small share was observed in both CD4 and CD8 compartments.

Regarding this clonotype: Its antigen is undetermined.

J is TRBJ2-3 and V is TRBV9; D may be TRBD1 (5 bases). The clonotype was recovered from a man between 18 and 35 years old who received the YFV17D yellow fever vaccine. Source: PBMCs, taken roughly 20 days after the first yellow fever vaccination. The CDR3 sequence is CASSDKGQSTDTQYF. The DNA for the CDR3 is TGTGCCAGCAGCGATAAGGGGCAAAGCACAGATACGCAGTATTTT.